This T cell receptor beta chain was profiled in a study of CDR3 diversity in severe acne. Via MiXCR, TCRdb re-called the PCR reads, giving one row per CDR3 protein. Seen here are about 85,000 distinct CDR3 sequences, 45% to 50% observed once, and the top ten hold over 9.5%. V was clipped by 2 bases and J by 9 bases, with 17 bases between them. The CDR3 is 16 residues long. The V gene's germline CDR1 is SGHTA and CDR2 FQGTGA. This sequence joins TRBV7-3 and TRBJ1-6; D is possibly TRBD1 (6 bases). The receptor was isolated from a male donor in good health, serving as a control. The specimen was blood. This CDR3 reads CASSLVPKGGISPLHF. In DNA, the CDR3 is TGTGCCAGCAGCTTAGTCCCGAAGGGGGGTATTTCACCCCTCCACTTT.